The 2 T cell receptor beta chains below come from one sample, sequenced in a study of blood T cell repertoires in COVID-19. Using immunoSEQ multiplex PCR, the repertoire was profiled, and TCRdb retains in-frame clones only, with some absent. The sample records 150,000 to 200,000 clones, 86% being singletons. Material: peripheral blood. These receptors were obtained from a woman in her seventies with acute or convalescent COVID-19.

In this sample, this clone turned up once. This rearrangement joins TRBV7-9 to TRBJ1-5; TRBD1 aligns across 8 bases. V trimming: 5 bases; J trimming: 7 bases; junction bases outside the gene matches: 7. CDR1 is SEHNR and CDR2 is FQNEAQ in the germline V gene (reference sequence). The CDR3 sequence is 14 residues long. The DNA of the CDR3 is TGTGCCAGCAGCCCCGGACAGGGTGGCCAGCCCCAGCATTTT. Protein: CASSPGQGGQPQHF.

The V gene is TRBV29-1, the J gene TRBJ2-5; D gene ambiguous. The length of the CDR3 is 14 residues. Per germline, CDR1 SQVTM and CDR2 ANQGSEA. V lost 6 bases and J lost 1, with 15 bases in between. The CDR3 bases are TGCAGCGTGCCCCCCGCGTCATTCCAAGAGACCCAGTACTTC. This encodes CSVPPASFQETQYF. The variable domain in full, completed from reference TRBV29-1 and TRBJ2-5, reads SAVISQKPSRDICQRGTSLTIQCQVDSQVTMMFWYRQQPGQSLTLIATANQGSEATYESGFVIDKFPISRPNLTFSTLTVSNMSPEDSSIYLCSVPPASFQETQYFGPGTRLLVL.